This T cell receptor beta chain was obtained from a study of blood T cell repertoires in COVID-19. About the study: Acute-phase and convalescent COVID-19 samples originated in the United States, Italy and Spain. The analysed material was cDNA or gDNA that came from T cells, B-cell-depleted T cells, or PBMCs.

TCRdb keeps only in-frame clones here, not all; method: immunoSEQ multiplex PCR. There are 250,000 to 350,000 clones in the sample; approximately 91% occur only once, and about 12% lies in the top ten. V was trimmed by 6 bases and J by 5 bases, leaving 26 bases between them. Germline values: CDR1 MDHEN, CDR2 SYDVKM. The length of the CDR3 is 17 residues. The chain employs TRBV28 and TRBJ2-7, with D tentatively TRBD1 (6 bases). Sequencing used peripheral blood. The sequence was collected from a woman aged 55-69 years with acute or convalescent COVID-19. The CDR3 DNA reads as TGTGCCAGCAGGTTTTGGGAACAGGGAATAGGTACCCACGAGCAGTACTTC. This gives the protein CASRFWEQGIGTHEQYF.